This T cell receptor (beta chain) comes out of a study of cytomegalovirus exposure and HLA in healthy donors. Study as a whole: About 85 million unique TCRs from HLA-typed donors were held in an early release of data.

The PCR employed 60 Vbeta primers together with 13 Jbeta primers. Data came from immunoSEQ multiplex PCR; TCRdb stores just in-frame clones and leaves some out. In the table there are 210,000 or so clones, 60% to 80% of which are singletons. V gave up 2 bases and J gave up 4 bases; unmatched junction bases: 4. Germline V lookup: CDR1 PRHDT, CDR2 FYEKMQ (reference sequence). This CDR3 contains 15 residues. This clone was observed a few times. Sequenced sample: PBMCs. This chain links TRBV13 with TRBJ2-1; 8 bases agree with TRBD2. This TCR came from a woman aged 25 to 39 in good health and CMV-seropositive. This CDR3 is CASSLRGGRYNEQFF. The CDR3 DNA sequence: TGTGCCAGCAGCTTAAGGGGCGGGAGGTACAATGAGCAGTTCTTC.